These 31 T cell receptor beta chains were all obtained from the same sample, sequenced in a study of OX40 agonist ivuxolimab in advanced cancers. Using immunoSEQ multiplex PCR, the repertoire was profiled, and TCRdb retains in-frame clones only, with some absent. The table lists thousands of clones, nearly 70% of them singletons, with less than 20% in the top ten. Sequencing used CD4+ or CD8+ T cells sorted from blood, obtained in a trial of the OX40 agonist ivuxolimab. The source is an adult with an advanced solid tumor such as melanoma, head and neck, liver or kidney cancer.

The rearrangement joins TRBV6-5 to TRBJ2-1; either TRBD1 or TRBD2 may supply D (5 bases each). Per the germline V gene, CDR1 is MNHEY and CDR2 is SVGAGI. CDR3 length: 13 amino acids. Trimming took off 6 bases at V and 7 bases at J, with 13 bases between the two ends. CDR3 in amino acids: CASSLAWGNEQFF. The CDR3 bases are TGTGCCAGCAGCCTGGCGTGGGGGAATGAGCAGTTCTTC.

The chain recombines TRBV7-9 with TRBJ2-3; D unclear. Germline V gives CDR1 SEHNR, CDR2 FQNEAQ (reference sequence). There are 14 residues in the CDR3. Trimming removed 3 bases from V and 1 base from J, with 8 bases in between. The CDR3 nucleotides read TGTGCCAGCAGCTTTCTGGGCGGCACAGATACGCAGTATTTT. Its translation is CASSFLGGTDTQYF. The full variable domain, in which reference TRBV7-9 and TRBJ2-3 provide the parts outside the CDR3, is DTGVSQNPRHKITKRGQNVTFRCDPISEHNRLYWYRQTLGQGPEFLTYFQNEAQLEKSRLLSDRFSAERPKGSFSTLEIQRTEQGDSAMYLCASSFLGGTDTQYFGPGTRLTVL.

This rearrangement joins TRBV29-1 to TRBJ2-5, with D possibly TRBD2 on 8 matching bases. The CDR3 consists of 14 residues. Germline CDR1 reads SQVTM; CDR2 reads ANQGSEA. With 6 bases removed from V and 5 bases from J, the gap between germline ends came to 19 bases. The CDR3 DNA reads as TGCAGCGTGGCCGGGAGGGGGCTTGTGGAGACCCAGTACTTC. Protein sequence: CSVAGRGLVETQYF.

V usage is TRBV27 and J usage is TRBJ2-1; the match to TRBD1 covers 9 bases. The CDR3 sequence is 14 residues long. Germline V gives CDR1 MNHEY, CDR2 SMNVEV (reference sequence). V lost 2 bases and J lost 6; bases outside the gene matches: 2. In nucleotides, the CDR3 is TGTGCCAGCAGTTTAGGGACAGGGTTCAATGAGCAGTTCTTC. Its protein product is CASSLGTGFNEQFF.

The chain employs TRBV28 and TRBJ2-1; 11 nucleotides match TRBD2. Germline V gene data show CDR1 as MDHEN and CDR2 as SYDVKM. The ends lost 6 bases at V and 4 bases at J; junction bases unmatched: 5. The CDR3 loop spans 15 amino acids. CDR3 nucleotides: TGTGCCAGCAGCTCCGGGACTAGCGGATACAATGAGCAGTTCTTC. This codes for CASSSGTSGYNEQFF.

This rearrangement joins TRBV6-4 to TRBJ2-1, with 9 bases identical to TRBD2. The CDR3 contains 15 residues. Germline loops: CDR1 MRHNA, CDR2 SNTAGT. The V and J ends lost 6 bases and 4 bases, in that order; junction bases with no gene match: 7. The CDR3 bases are TGTGCCAGCAGCCCGACTAGCGGAGGGTACAATGAGCAGTTCTTC. Residues: CASSPTSGGYNEQFF.

The CDR3 reads CASRGGSYTEAFF. CDR3 sequence (DNA): TGTGCCAGCAGGGGTGGTAGTTACACTGAAGCTTTCTTT. This sequence joins TRBV11-2 and TRBJ1-1; D is uncertain. Between the trimmed V and J ends, which lost 6 bases and 3 bases, there was a span of 11 bases. Germline V gene data show CDR1 as SGHAT and CDR2 as FQNNGV. The CDR3 runs 13 residues.

This chain links TRBV9 with TRBJ2-3; the D gene is possibly TRBD1 (6 bases). V gave up 0 bases and J gave up 1 base, with 24 bases separating them. CDR1 SGDLS and CDR2 YYNGEE come from the germline V gene. The CDR3 extends over 20 amino acids. CDR3 sequence reads: CASSVGTGLNPFSRTDTQYF. CDR3 nucleotides: TGTGCCAGCAGCGTAGGCACAGGGCTTAATCCATTCAGTCGCACAGATACGCAGTATTTT.

This sequence joins TRBV27 and TRBJ2-1, with TRBD2 identical over 8 bases. This CDR3 region has 15 residues. V lost 6 bases, J lost 8 bases, and 12 bases stayed unmatched. The germline gives CDR1 MNHEY, CDR2 SMNVEV (reference sequence). CDR3 coding DNA: TGTGCCAGCAGACCCGGCGGTAGCGGGATCTATGAGCAGTTCTTC. It translates to CASRPGGSGIYEQFF.

Within the sample, this clone is medium-sized (0.01 to 0.1%). The chain couples TRBV7-9 to TRBJ2-7; D possibly uses TRBD1 or TRBD2 (5 bases each). Looked up from germline, CDR1 is SEHNR and CDR2 is FQNEAQ (reference sequence). This CDR3 spans 12 amino acids. V lost 5 bases to trimming and J lost 5 bases, with 10 bases between them. The chain's CDR3 is CASSGDGNEQYF. DNA for the CDR3: TGTGCCAGCAGCGGGGACGGCAACGAGCAGTACTTC.

The rearrangement joins TRBV6-5 to TRBJ2-7; TRBD1 matches 9 bases. Germline CDR1 MNHEY, CDR2 SVGAGI. The CDR3 sequence is 14 residues long. Unmatched junction bases numbered 9, after V lost 4 bases and J lost 8 bases. DNA for the CDR3: TGTGCCAGCAGTTTCAACCGGGACAGGGTCAAGCAGTACTTC. It specifies CASSFNRDRVKQYF.

The chain employs TRBV4-1 and TRBJ2-1; TRBD1 matches at 10 bases. This CDR3 contains 15 residues. J gave up 3 bases and V 4 bases, and 3 bases lay outside the gene matches. Germline V gives CDR1 MGHRA, CDR2 YSYEKL. The CDR3 coding sequence is TGCGCCAGCAGCCGAGGGACAGGGGTCTACAATGAGCAGTTCTTC. It is translated as CASSRGTGVYNEQFF.

Only one count was recorded for this clone. The chain joins TRBV28 to TRBJ1-4, with D maybe TRBD1 (6 bases). The germline V gene has CDR1 MDHEN and CDR2 SYDVKM. The V end was cut by 6 bases, the J end by 4 bases, with 15 bases between. This CDR3 is 15 amino acids long. The CDR3 reads CASRLRQGGNEKLFF. CDR3 nucleotide sequence: TGTGCCAGCAGACTGAGACAAGGGGGTAATGAAAAACTGTTTTTT.

The chain couples TRBV28 to TRBJ2-4, with 7 bases aligning to TRBD2. CDR3 size: 17 residues. Trimming removed 6 bases from V and 0 bases from J; junction bases left unmatched: 11. Looked up from germline, CDR1 is MDHEN and CDR2 is SYDVKM. CDR3 loop: CASRVGREVQAKNIQYF. CDR3 coding DNA: TGTGCCAGCAGAGTGGGCCGGGAGGTGCAAGCCAAAAACATTCAGTACTTC.

The chain combines TRBV19 with TRBJ1-3; D gene unclear. The V end was cut by 5 bases, the J end by 0 bases, with 5 bases between. Per the germline V gene, CDR1 is LNHDA and CDR2 is SQIVND (reference sequence). This CDR3 is built from 13 residues. The CDR3 reads CASSWSSGNTIYF. DNA of the CDR3: TGTGCCAGTAGTTGGAGCTCTGGAAACACCATATATTTT.

The genes are TRBV15 and TRBJ1-5; possibly TRBD1 for D (5 bases). Germline values: CDR1 LNHNV, CDR2 YYDKDF (reference sequence). V lost 5 bases and J lost 4, with 12 bases in between. The CDR3 loop spans 14 amino acids. CDR3 coding DNA: TGTGCCACCAGCGGCGGGGGGGGGAATCAGCCCCAGCATTTT. Protein: CATSGGGGNQPQHF.

The chain uses TRBV7-6 and TRBJ2-7, with TRBD1 identical over 9 bases. Germline-derived CDR1 and CDR2 are SGHVS and FNYEAQ. V was pared by 5 bases and J by 5 bases, with 7 bases of the junction left unmatched. This CDR3 spans 14 amino acids. Here the CDR3 reads CASSQGQGGDEQYF. The CDR3 bases are TGTGCCAGCAGCCAGGGACAGGGTGGGGACGAGCAGTACTTC. The variable domain in full, with the rest retrieved from reference TRBV7-6 and TRBJ2-7, is GAGVSQSPRYKVTKRGQDVALRCDPISGHVSLYWYRQALGQGPEFLTYFNYEAQQDKSGLPNDRFSAERPEGSISTLTIQRTEQRDSAMYRCASSQGQGGDEQYFGPGTRLTVT.

V gene TRBV5-4 combines with J gene TRBJ1-1; maybe TRBD1 (5 bases). Germline CDR1 and CDR2: SGHNT and YYREEE (reference sequence). The CDR3 has 14 residues. Trimming removed 6 bases from V and 5 bases from J, with 17 bases in between. CDR3 nucleotide sequence: TGTGCCAGCACGCCCGGGGAAGGGGTAACTGAAGCTTTCTTT. Encoded protein: CASTPGEGVTEAFF.

This sequence joins TRBV5-1 and TRBJ2-2; D not resolved. The CDR3 length is 12 residues. V dropped 4 bases and J dropped 7 bases, with 8 bases sitting between them. Germline V gene sequence: CDR1 SGHRS, CDR2 YFSETQ. The CDR3 nucleotides read TGCGCCAGCAGCATTAGGGTCGGGGAGCTGTTTTTT. This gives the protein CASSIRVGELFF. Based on the CDR3 plus reference TRBV5-1 and TRBJ2-2, the full variable domain is KAGVTQTPRYLIKTRGQQVTLSCSPISGHRSVSWYQQTPGQGLQFLFEYFSETQRNKGNFPGRFSGRQFSNSRSEMNVSTLELGDSALYLCASSIRVGELFFGEGSRLTVL.

This clone was detected a few times. The chain combines TRBV5-1 with TRBJ1-1; D is unresolved. V dropped 4 bases and J dropped 2 bases, with 12 bases sitting between them. This CDR3 contains 14 residues. Germline V gene lookup returns CDR1 SGHRS and CDR2 YFSETQ. The CDR3 here is CASSESLGNTEAFF. The CDR3 DNA is TGCGCCAGCAGCGAGAGTTTGGGAAACACTGAAGCTTTCTTT.

V gene TRBV7-2 combines with J gene TRBJ1-2, with D maybe TRBD1 (5 bases). The CDR3 is 14 residues long. Trimming removed 3 bases at V and 0 bases at J, with 8 bases between. Germline CDR1 and CDR2: SGHTA and FQGNSA. The CDR3 nucleotides read TGTGCCAGCAGCTTGGGCAGGGCTAACTATGGCTACACCTTC. It is translated as CASSLGRANYGYTF.

The chain employs TRBV7-8 and TRBJ1-4; 10 bases fit TRBD1. From germline, CDR1 is SGHVS and CDR2 FQNEAQ. V dropped 3 bases and J dropped 8; count of bases not matched to a gene: 6. The length of the CDR3 is 15 residues. Here the CDR3 reads CASSFSGQGREKLFF. The CDR3 nucleotides are TGTGCCAGCAGCTTCTCGGGACAGGGGAGGGAAAAACTGTTTTTT. Supplemented by reference TRBV7-8 and TRBJ1-4, the full variable domain reads GAGVSQSPRYKVAKRGQDVALRCDPISGHVSLFWYQQALGQGPEFLTYFQNEAQLDKSGLPSDRFFAERPEGSVSTLKIQRTQQEDSAVYLCASSFSGQGREKLFFGSGTQLSVL.

The CDR3 sequence is CASSQIRRGRSGNTIYF. CDR3 nucleotide sequence: TGTGCCAGCAGCCAAATCCGCAGGGGCCGCTCTGGAAACACCATATATTTT. V usage is TRBV14 and J usage is TRBJ1-3; D perhaps matches TRBD1 (6 bases). V was pared by 2 bases and J by 0 bases, with 14 bases between. CDR3 length: 17 residues. Germline V lookup: CDR1 SGHDN, CDR2 FVKESK.

The sample holds one count of this clone. The chain links TRBV21-1 to TRBJ2-2. TRBV21-1 is a recognized pseudogene. The CDR3 sequence is 15 residues long. The CDR3 sequence: CASGLLGPNTGELFF. CDR3 DNA: TGTGCCAGCGGCCTCCTCGGGCCGAACACCGGGGAGCTGTTTTTT.

The V and J genes are TRBV11-2 and TRBJ2-7, with D possibly matching TRBD2 (6 bases). Trimming stripped 2 bases from V and 4 bases from J, with 18 bases between. The germline V gene encodes CDR1 SGHAT and CDR2 FQNNGV. This CDR3 contains 16 residues. CDR3 amino acids: CASSLKAGLLTYEQYF. The DNA for the CDR3 is TGTGCCAGCAGCTTAAAGGCGGGATTATTAACTTACGAGCAGTACTTC.

The chain recombines TRBV6-5 with TRBJ2-3; D is possibly TRBD1 (6 bases). The length of the CDR3 is 15 residues. The germline CDR1 and CDR2 sequences are MNHEY and SVGAGI. V gave up 6 bases and J gave up 0 bases, with 13 bases separating them. CDR3: CASRTGTYSTDTQYF. DNA for the CDR3: TGTGCCAGCAGGACCGGGACATATAGCACAGATACGCAGTATTTT.

This clone has a handful of counts. The chain links TRBV10-3 to TRBJ1-2; D gene unclear. The V end lost 0 bases, the J end lost 0 bases, and 5 bases lay between the germline ends. There are 14 residues in the CDR3. The germline V gene encodes CDR1 ENHRY and CDR2 SYGVKD. DNA for the CDR3: TGTGCCATCAGTGAGTCGACTCCTAACTATGGCTACACCTTC. This codes for CAISESTPNYGYTF.

This chain links TRBV4-3 with TRBJ2-1, with a possible D match to TRBD2 (5 bases). V was shortened by 0 bases and J by 10 bases, with 10 bases between the two germline ends. This CDR3 comprises 13 residues. Germline V gene data show CDR1 as LGHNA and CDR2 as YSLEER. The CDR3 coding sequence is TGCGCCAGCAGCCAAGATTATTCGGGGGAGCAGTTCTTC. Translating it yields CASSQDYSGEQFF.

Note on this clone: At one end the junction does not follow the germline gene, possibly because of a read error. This sequence joins TRBV10-2 and TRBJ2-1, with D tentatively TRBD2 (6 bases). Germline V lookup: CDR1 WSHSY, CDR2 SAAADI. The CDR3 has 15 amino acids. The CDR3 nucleotides read TGCGCCAGCAGCGAGTACGGGCCATCGGGACTTGAGCAGTTCTTC. It codes for CASSEYGPSGLEQFF.

The chain employs TRBV6-5 and TRBJ1-6; no firm D call. V gave up 2 bases and J gave up 7 bases, with 9 bases separating them. Germline V gene data show CDR1 as MNHEY and CDR2 as SVGAGI. The CDR3 is made up of 14 amino acids. The CDR3 here is CASSYGSGNSPLHF. The CDR3 bases are TGTGCCAGCAGTTACGGGTCGGGGAATTCACCCCTCCACTTT.

The chain joins TRBV9 to TRBJ2-1, with 13 bases matching TRBD2. There are 15 residues in the CDR3. Trimming removed 4 bases from V and 13 bases from J; junction bases left unmatched: 11. Germline V gene sequence: CDR1 SGDLS, CDR2 YYNGEE. The CDR3 DNA follows: TGTGCCAGCAGCCAAGGACTAGCGGGAGAGGGAGAACAGTTCTTC. As protein: CASSQGLAGEGEQFF.